The T cell receptor beta chain under discussion was sequenced for a study of cytomegalovirus exposure and HLA in healthy donors. The wider study: It was reported in a later analysis that the approximately 120 validation repertoires used the same platform as the roughly 700 first-cohort repertoires. Findings and caveats of the study: The authors listed over 150 TCR beta chains as cytomegalovirus-associated.

In the case of this clone: The target antigen is unknown.

Libraries were prepared by immunoSEQ multiplex PCR; TCRdb keeps only in-frame clonotypes and omits some of them. The top ten clones hold under 0.9% of a sample with approximately 82,000 clones, over 85% of them seen once. After removal of 7 bases from V and 2 bases from J, the junction contained 11 bases not matched to a gene. Looked up from germline, CDR1 is SGHDT and CDR2 is YYEEEE. This CDR3 is built from 17 residues. The clonotype originates from a woman in her late teens or twenties in good health and CMV-seronegative. Specimen: PBMCs. The chain employs TRBV5-6 and TRBJ2-3, with 12 nucleotides matching TRBD2. This chain's CDR3 is CASGRRRTSGTTDTQYF. The CDR3 DNA reads TGTGCCAGCGGTAGACGGAGGACTAGCGGGACCACAGATACGCAGTATTTT.